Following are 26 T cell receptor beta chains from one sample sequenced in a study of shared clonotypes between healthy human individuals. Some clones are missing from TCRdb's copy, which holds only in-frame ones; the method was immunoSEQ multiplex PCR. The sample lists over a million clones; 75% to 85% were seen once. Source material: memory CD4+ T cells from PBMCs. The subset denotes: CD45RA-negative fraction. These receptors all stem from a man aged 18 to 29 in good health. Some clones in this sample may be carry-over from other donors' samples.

CDR3 in DNA: TGTGCCAGCAGCTTAAAGGATAGAGGGGGTGAAAAACTGTTTTTT. It translates to CASSLKDRGGEKLFF. J is TRBJ1-4 and V is TRBV7-9; a possible D gene is TRBD1 (6 bases). Trimming stripped 2 bases from V and 7 bases from J, with 14 bases between. The germline CDR1 and CDR2 sequences are SEHNR and FQNEAQ (reference sequence). The length of the CDR3 is 15 residues.

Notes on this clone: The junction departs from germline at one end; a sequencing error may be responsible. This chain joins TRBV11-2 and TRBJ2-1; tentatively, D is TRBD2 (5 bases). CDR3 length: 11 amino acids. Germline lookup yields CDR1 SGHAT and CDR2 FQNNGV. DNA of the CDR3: TGTGCCAGCAGCTCCGGGGTGGCGGTACTCTTC. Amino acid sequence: CASSSGVAVLF.

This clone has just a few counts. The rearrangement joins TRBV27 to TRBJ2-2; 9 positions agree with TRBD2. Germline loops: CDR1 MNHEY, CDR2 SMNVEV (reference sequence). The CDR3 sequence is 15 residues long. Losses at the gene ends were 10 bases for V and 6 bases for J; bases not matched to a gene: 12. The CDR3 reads CATQAGGLMAGELFF. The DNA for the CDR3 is TGTGCCACCCAAGCGGGAGGCCTAATGGCCGGGGAGCTGTTTTTT.

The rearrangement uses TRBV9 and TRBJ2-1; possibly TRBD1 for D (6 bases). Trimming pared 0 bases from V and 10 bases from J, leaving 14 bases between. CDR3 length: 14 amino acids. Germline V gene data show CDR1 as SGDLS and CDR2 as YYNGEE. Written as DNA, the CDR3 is TGTGCCAGCAGCGTAGGGGACGGACAGCAGGAGCAGTTCTTC. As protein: CASSVGDGQQEQFF.

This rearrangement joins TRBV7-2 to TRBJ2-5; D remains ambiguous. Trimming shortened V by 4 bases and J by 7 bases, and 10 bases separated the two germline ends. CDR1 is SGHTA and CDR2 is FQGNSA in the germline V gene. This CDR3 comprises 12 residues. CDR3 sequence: CASSSSFGTQYF. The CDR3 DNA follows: TGTGCCAGCAGCTCCAGTTTTGGGACCCAGTACTTC.

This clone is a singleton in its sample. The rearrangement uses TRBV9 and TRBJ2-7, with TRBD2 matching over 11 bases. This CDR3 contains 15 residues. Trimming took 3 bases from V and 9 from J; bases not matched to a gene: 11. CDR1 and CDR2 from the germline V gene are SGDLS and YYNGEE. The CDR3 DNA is TGTGCCAGCAGCGAAGCCGGGACTAGCGGTTTAGGGCAGTACTTC. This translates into CASSEAGTSGLGQYF.

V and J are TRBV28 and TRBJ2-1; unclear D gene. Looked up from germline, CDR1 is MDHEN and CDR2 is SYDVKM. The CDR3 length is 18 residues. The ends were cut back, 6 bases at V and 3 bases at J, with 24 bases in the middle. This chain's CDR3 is CASRRRARGSLFYNEQFF. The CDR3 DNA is TGTGCCAGCAGAAGACGGGCCCGCGGCTCACTTTTCTACAATGAGCAGTTCTTC.

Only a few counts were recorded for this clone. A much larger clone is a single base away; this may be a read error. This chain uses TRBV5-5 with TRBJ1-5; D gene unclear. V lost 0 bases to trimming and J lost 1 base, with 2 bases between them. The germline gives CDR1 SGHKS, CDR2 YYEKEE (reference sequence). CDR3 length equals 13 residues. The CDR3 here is CASSLDSNQPQHF. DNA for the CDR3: TGTGCCAGCAGCTTGGACAGCAATCAGCCCCAGCATTTT. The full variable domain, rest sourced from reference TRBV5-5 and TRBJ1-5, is DAGVTQSPTHLIKTRGQQVTLRCSPISGHKSVSWYQQVLGQGPQFIFQYYEKEERGRGNFPDRFSARQFPNYSSELNVNALLLGDSALYLCASSLDSNQPQHFGDGTRLSIL.

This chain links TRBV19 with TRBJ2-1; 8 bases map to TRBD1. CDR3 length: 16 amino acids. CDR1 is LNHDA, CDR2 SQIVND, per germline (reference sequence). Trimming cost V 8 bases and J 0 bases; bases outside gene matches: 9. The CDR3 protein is CASGKGQGRSYNEQFF. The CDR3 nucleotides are TGTGCCAGTGGGAAAGGACAGGGCCGCTCCTACAATGAGCAGTTCTTC.

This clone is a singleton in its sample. The CDR3 DNA reads as TGTGCCAGCAGCTTGGGGCAAGCGACCTCTGGAAACACCATATATTTT. As protein: CASSLGQATSGNTIYF. V and J are TRBV5-8 and TRBJ1-3; D is unresolved. Germline values: CDR1 SGHTS, CDR2 YDEGEE. Deletions cut 0 bases from V and 0 bases from J, with 10 bases between. The CDR3 is 16 amino acids.

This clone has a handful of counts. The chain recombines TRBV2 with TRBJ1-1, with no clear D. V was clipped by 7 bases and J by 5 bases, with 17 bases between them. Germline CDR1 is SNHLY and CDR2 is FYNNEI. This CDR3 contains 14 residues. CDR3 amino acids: CASNDLFSGTEAFF. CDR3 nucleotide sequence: TGTGCCAGCAATGACTTATTCTCGGGTACTGAAGCTTTCTTT.

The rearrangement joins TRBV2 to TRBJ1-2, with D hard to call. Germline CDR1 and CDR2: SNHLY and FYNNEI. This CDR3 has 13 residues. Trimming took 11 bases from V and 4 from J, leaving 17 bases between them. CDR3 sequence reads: CAREEGSVYGYTF. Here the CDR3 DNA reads TGTGCCCGGGAGGAGGGCAGCGTCTATGGCTACACCTTC.

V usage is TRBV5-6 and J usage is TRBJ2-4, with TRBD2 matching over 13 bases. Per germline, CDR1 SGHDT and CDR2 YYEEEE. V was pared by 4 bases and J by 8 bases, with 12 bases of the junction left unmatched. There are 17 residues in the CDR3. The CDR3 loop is CASSQLGTSGKGDIQYF. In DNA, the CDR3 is TGTGCCAGCAGCCAATTGGGGACTAGCGGGAAGGGGGACATTCAGTACTTC.

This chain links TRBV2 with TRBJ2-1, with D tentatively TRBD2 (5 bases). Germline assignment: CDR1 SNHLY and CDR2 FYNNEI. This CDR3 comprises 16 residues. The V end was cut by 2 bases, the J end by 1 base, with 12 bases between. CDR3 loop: CASSETGNPSYNEQFF. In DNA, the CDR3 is TGTGCCAGCAGTGAAACGGGGAACCCTTCCTACAATGAGCAGTTCTTC.

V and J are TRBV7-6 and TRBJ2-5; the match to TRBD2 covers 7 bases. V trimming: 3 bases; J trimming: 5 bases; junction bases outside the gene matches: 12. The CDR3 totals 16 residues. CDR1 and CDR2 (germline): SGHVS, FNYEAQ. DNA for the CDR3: TGTGCCAGCAGCTTTCTATCGGCTAGCGGCGCTGAGACCCAGTACTTC. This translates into CASSFLSASGAETQYF. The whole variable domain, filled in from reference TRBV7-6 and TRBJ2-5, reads GAGVSQSPRYKVTKRGQDVALRCDPISGHVSLYWYRQALGQGPEFLTYFNYEAQQDKSGLPNDRFSAERPEGSISTLTIQRTEQRDSAMYRCASSFLSASGAETQYFGPGTRLLVL.

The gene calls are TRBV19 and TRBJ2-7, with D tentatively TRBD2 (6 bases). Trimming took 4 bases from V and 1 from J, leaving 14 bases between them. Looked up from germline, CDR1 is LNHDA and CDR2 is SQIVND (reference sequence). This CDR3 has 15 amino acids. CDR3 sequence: CASSTAVGGSYEQYF. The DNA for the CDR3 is TGTGCCAGTAGTACGGCCGTGGGAGGATCCTACGAGCAGTACTTC.

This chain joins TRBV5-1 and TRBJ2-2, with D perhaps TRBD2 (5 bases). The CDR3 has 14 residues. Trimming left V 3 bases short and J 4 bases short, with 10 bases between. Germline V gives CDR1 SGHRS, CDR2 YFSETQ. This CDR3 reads CASSWAEGTGELFF. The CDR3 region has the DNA TGCGCCAGCAGCTGGGCAGAGGGCACCGGGGAGCTGTTTTTT. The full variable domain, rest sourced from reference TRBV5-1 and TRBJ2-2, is KAGVTQTPRYLIKTRGQQVTLSCSPISGHRSVSWYQQTPGQGLQFLFEYFSETQRNKGNFPGRFSGRQFSNSRSEMNVSTLELGDSALYLCASSWAEGTGELFFGEGSRLTVL.

This CDR3 reads CASSAGRGTYEQYF. CDR3 nucleotides: TGTGCCAGCTCAGCGGGACGTGGGACGTACGAGCAGTACTTC. The chain combines TRBV18 with TRBJ2-7; TRBD2 is a possible D gene (6 bases). This CDR3 comprises 14 residues. Germline loops: CDR1 KGHSH, CDR2 LQKENI. Trimming cost V 5 bases and J 4 bases, with 15 bases left between them.

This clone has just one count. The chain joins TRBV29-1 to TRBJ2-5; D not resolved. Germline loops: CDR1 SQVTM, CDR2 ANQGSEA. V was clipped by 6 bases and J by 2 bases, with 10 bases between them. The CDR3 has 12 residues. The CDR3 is CSVLKVQETQYF. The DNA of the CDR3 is TGCAGCGTCCTCAAGGTTCAAGAGACCCAGTACTTC.

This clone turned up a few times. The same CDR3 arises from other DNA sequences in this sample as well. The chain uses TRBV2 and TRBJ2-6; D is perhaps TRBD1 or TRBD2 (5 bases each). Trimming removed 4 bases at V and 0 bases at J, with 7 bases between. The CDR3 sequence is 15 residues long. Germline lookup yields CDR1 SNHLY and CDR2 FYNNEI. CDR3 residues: CASSVGASGANVLTF. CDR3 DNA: TGTGCCAGCAGTGTCGGGGCCTCTGGGGCCAACGTCCTGACTTTC. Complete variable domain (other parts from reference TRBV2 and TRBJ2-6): EPEVTQTPSHQVTQMGQEVILRCVPISNHLYFYWYRQILGQKVEFLVSFYNNEISEKSEIFDDQFSVERPDGSNFTLKIRSTKLEDSAMYFCASSVGASGANVLTFGAGSRLTVL.

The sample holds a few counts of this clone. CDR3 protein: CASTLIGGELFF. In DNA form, the CDR3 reads TGCGCCAGCACCCTAATCGGGGGGGAGCTGTTTTTT. The V call is TRBV5-1, the J call TRBJ2-2; D is unresolved. The V gene lost 6 bases and the J gene lost 8 bases, with 11 bases spanning the gap. Germline V CDR1 and CDR2: SGHRS, YFSETQ. The length of the CDR3 is 12 residues. Complete variable domain (other parts from reference TRBV5-1 and TRBJ2-2): KAGVTQTPRYLIKTRGQQVTLSCSPISGHRSVSWYQQTPGQGLQFLFEYFSETQRNKGNFPGRFSGRQFSNSRSEMNVSTLELGDSALYLCASTLIGGELFFGEGSRLTVL.

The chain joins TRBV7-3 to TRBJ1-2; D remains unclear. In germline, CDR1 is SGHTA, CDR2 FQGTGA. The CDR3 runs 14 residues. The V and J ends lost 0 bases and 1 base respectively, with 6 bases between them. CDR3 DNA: TGTGCCAGCAGCTTAACGCGGGATAACTATGGCTACACCTTC. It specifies CASSLTRDNYGYTF.

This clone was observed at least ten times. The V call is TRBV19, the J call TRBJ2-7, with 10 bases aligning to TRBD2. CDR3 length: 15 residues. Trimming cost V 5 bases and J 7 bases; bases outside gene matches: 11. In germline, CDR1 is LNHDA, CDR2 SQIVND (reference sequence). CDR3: CASSYAASGRREQYF. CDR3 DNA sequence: TGTGCCAGTAGTTATGCGGCTAGCGGGAGAAGGGAGCAGTACTTC.

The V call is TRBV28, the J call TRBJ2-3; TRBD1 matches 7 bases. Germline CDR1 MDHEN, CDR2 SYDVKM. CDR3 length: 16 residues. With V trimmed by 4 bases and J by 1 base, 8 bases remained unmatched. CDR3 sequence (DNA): TGTGCCAGCAGTTCCCCGACCGGGACAGGCACAGATACGCAGTATTTT. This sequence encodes CASSSPTGTGTDTQYF.

The CDR3 loop is CASSLSAGPAFF. CDR3 DNA: TGTGCCAGCAGCTTATCCGCGGGGCCGGCTTTCTTT. The chain has TRBV11-2 and TRBJ1-1, with TRBD1 as a possible D gene (5 bases). This CDR3 spans 12 amino acids. CDR1 is SGHAT and CDR2 is FQNNGV in the germline V gene. The ends were cut back, 2 bases at V and 11 bases at J, with 12 bases in the middle.

CDR3 nucleotide sequence: TGTGCCAGCAGCTTGGTGGTTCCCGAGGGAAAACTGTTTTTT. It codes for CASSLVVPEGKLFF. The chain recombines TRBV5-5 with TRBJ1-4, with unresolved D. The V end lost 0 bases, the J end lost 10 bases, and 13 bases lay between the germline ends. Germline V CDR1 and CDR2: SGHKS, YYEKEE (reference sequence). This CDR3 contains 14 residues.